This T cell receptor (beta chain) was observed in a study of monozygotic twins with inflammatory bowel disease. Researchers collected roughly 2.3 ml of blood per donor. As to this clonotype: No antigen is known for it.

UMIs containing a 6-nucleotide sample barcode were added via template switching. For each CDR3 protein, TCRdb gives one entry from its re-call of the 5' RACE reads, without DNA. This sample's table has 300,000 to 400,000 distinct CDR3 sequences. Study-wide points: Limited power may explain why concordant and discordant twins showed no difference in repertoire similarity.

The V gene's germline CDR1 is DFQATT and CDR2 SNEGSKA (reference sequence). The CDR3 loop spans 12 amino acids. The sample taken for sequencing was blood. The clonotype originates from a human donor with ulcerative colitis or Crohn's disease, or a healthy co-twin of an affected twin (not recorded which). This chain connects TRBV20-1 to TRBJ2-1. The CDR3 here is CSAEGSGNEQFF.